This entry lists 23 T cell receptor beta chains sequenced from one sample in a study of cytomegalovirus exposure and HLA in healthy donors. The PCR was carried out with 60 Vbeta primers and 13 Jbeta primers. Some clones are missing from TCRdb's copy, which holds only in-frame ones; the method was immunoSEQ multiplex PCR. Of more than 90,000 clones in the sample, around 83% were seen once. Specimen: PBMCs. The receptors derive from a man aged 25-45 years in good health and CMV-seronegative.

V and J are TRBV7-9 and TRBJ2-3; 8 bases agree with TRBD1. The CDR3 spans 14 residues. Trimming removed 3 bases from V and 3 bases from J; junction bases left unmatched: 2. Germline V gene lookup returns CDR1 SEHNR and CDR2 FQNEAQ (reference sequence). CDR3 residues: CASSFRQGTDTQYF. DNA for the CDR3: TGTGCCAGCAGCTTCAGACAGGGGACAGATACGCAGTATTTT.

This sequence joins TRBV6-6 and TRBJ2-2; a weak D match, TRBD1 (6 bases). Trimming left V 6 bases short and J 1 base short, with 9 bases between. The CDR3 is 14 amino acids. Germline-derived CDR1 and CDR2 are MNHNY and SVGAGI (reference sequence). The CDR3: CASSRDKNTGELFF. CDR3 DNA: TGTGCCAGCAGCCGGGACAAGAACACCGGGGAGCTGTTTTTT.

The gene calls are TRBV6-1 and TRBJ2-3; perhaps TRBD2 as D (6 bases). The CDR3 is made up of 14 amino acids. Germline CDR1 reads MNHNS; CDR2 reads SASEGT. Trimming stripped 3 bases from V and 4 bases from J, with 11 bases between. The CDR3 coding sequence is TGTGCCAGCAGTGACGGAGGAGGGGCAGATACGCAGTATTTT. Translating gives CASSDGGGADTQYF.

The chain uses TRBV7-9 and TRBJ1-1, with TRBD1 matching 11 bases. CDR3 length equals 19 residues. The germline V gene has CDR1 SEHNR and CDR2 FQNEAQ (reference sequence). Trimming at V came to 3 bases and at J to 4 bases, leaving 16 bases not matched to a gene. The CDR3 DNA reads as TGTGCCAGCAGCTTTCAGCTACCGGGACAGGGGGTTTGGGGCACTGAAGCTTTCTTT. Protein sequence: CASSFQLPGQGVWGTEAFF.

Comment on this clone: This CDR3 fails to terminate in the conserved phenylalanine or tryptophan, so it likely reflects a read error. The chain couples TRBV5-1 to TRBJ1-1; perhaps TRBD1 as D (5 bases). CDR1 and CDR2 from the germline V gene are SGHRS and YFSETQ. The CDR3 totals 15 residues. V dropped 0 bases and J dropped 2 bases, with 11 bases sitting between them. The CDR3: CASSLDPGINTEAFS. DNA of the CDR3: TGCGCCAGCAGCTTGGATCCAGGGATAAACACTGAAGCTTTCTCT.

This clone has just a few counts. The V and J genes are TRBV27 and TRBJ2-2, with 12 bases matching TRBD2. Germline lookup yields CDR1 MNHEY and CDR2 SMNVEV (reference sequence). J lost 0 bases, V lost 6 bases, and 8 bases had no gene match. The CDR3 sequence is 18 residues long. For the CDR3, the DNA is TGTGCCAGCAGGCTAGGACTAGCGGGACCCGCGAACACCGGGGAGCTGTTTTTT. Translating it yields CASRLGLAGPANTGELFF.

The chain is built from TRBV19 and TRBJ2-7; 13 positions agree with TRBD2. Losses at the gene ends were 5 bases for V and 2 bases for J; bases not matched to a gene: 6. The germline gives CDR1 LNHDA, CDR2 SQIVND (reference sequence). The CDR3 has 16 residues. In DNA form, the CDR3 reads TGTGCCAGTAGTGCAAGGACTAGCGGGAGCCCCTACGAGCAGTACTTC. As protein: CASSARTSGSPYEQYF.

This clone was seen a few times. The chain joins TRBV29-1 to TRBJ1-1; D not certain. This CDR3 region has 12 residues. The germline V gene encodes CDR1 SQVTM and CDR2 ANQGSEA. V lost 6 bases to trimming and J lost 1 base, with 9 bases between them. The DNA of the CDR3 is TGCAGCGTGAACAGTGGGAACACTGAAGCTTTCTTT. It is translated as CSVNSGNTEAFF.

The chain has TRBV4-2 and TRBJ1-2; D might be TRBD1 (5 bases). Per the germline V gene, CDR1 is LGHNA and CDR2 is YNFKEQ. This CDR3 is built from 14 residues. V was shortened by 0 bases and J by 5 bases, with 10 bases between the two germline ends. DNA for the CDR3: TGTGCCAGCAGCCAAGATGGAAGGACATATGGCTACACCTTC. Translating gives CASSQDGRTYGYTF.

The chain has TRBV20-1 and TRBJ2-4; a weak D match, TRBD2 (6 bases). This CDR3 region has 11 residues. Germline CDR1 and CDR2: DFQATT and SNEGSKA (reference sequence). V was pared by 8 bases and J by 8 bases, with 13 bases between. The CDR3, as DNA: TGCAGTTCCCCCGGGGGATACATTCAGTACTTC. Protein: CSSPGGYIQYF.

The rearrangement uses TRBV10-3 and TRBJ1-1, with no clear D. Trimming removed 4 bases from V and 1 base from J, with 16 bases in between. The CDR3 runs to 16 residues. The germline CDR1 and CDR2 sequences are ENHRY and SYGVKD. The CDR3 sequence: CAISGRTGRPNTEAFF. CDR3 in DNA: TGTGCCATCAGTGGGAGGACCGGTCGTCCGAACACTGAAGCTTTCTTT.

J is TRBJ2-7 and V is TRBV19; D unresolved. The CDR3 consists of 12 residues. From germline, CDR1 is LNHDA and CDR2 SQIVND (reference sequence). The germline V and J ends were trimmed by 5 bases and 5 bases, with 10 bases remaining between them. The CDR3 DNA reads TGTGCCAGTAGTCTCCCAAGCCACGAGCAGTACTTC. It yields the protein CASSLPSHEQYF.

The J gene is TRBJ1-1, the V gene TRBV30; maybe TRBD1 (5 bases). The CDR3 has 16 residues. The germline V and J ends were trimmed by 3 bases and 0 bases, with 17 bases remaining between them. CDR1 and CDR2 (germline): GTSNPN, SVGIG (reference sequence). CDR3 bases: TGTGCCTGGAGACGGTTAGGGGCTGGGATGAACACTGAAGCTTTCTTT. It yields the protein CAWRRLGAGMNTEAFF.

V gene TRBV6-5 combines with J gene TRBJ2-1; D is undetermined. CDR3 length: 16 amino acids. Germline assignment: CDR1 MNHEY and CDR2 SVGAGI. Between the trimmed V and J ends, which lost 0 bases and 6 bases, there was a span of 15 bases. The CDR3 DNA reads TGTGCCAGCAGTTACTCGCGCGTGATTTTCGTCAATGAGCAGTTCTTC. This codes for CASSYSRVIFVNEQFF.

V and J are TRBV13 and TRBJ2-5; 14 bases are a match to TRBD2. Unmatched junction bases numbered 6, after V lost 4 bases and J lost 5 bases. CDR3 length: 16 amino acids. Per the germline V gene, CDR1 is PRHDT and CDR2 is FYEKMQ (reference sequence). CDR3: CASSSGLAGVRETQYF. The DNA of the CDR3 is TGTGCCAGCAGCTCGGGACTAGCGGGAGTAAGGGAGACCCAGTACTTC.

This chain connects TRBV30 to TRBJ2-3, with TRBD2 matching 7 bases. The CDR3 is 15 amino acids. Germline CDR1 reads GTSNPN; CDR2 reads SVGIG (reference sequence). The junction had 7 bases not matched to a gene; V was cut back by 3 bases and J by 1 base. This CDR3 is CAWRLFAGGTDTQYF. The CDR3 DNA reads as TGTGCCTGGAGATTATTCGCGGGAGGCACAGATACGCAGTATTTT.

The chain couples TRBV9 to TRBJ2-7; possible D gene TRBD2, 5 bases. CDR1 and CDR2 (germline): SGDLS, YYNGEE. Trimming left V 0 bases short and J 6 bases short, with 7 bases between. The CDR3 is 12 residues long. The CDR3 sequence is CASSVVEGEQYF. CDR3 nucleotide sequence: TGTGCCAGCAGCGTAGTTGAGGGCGAGCAGTACTTC.

The chain uses TRBV9 and TRBJ1-5, with unresolved D. Germline V gene sequence: CDR1 SGDLS, CDR2 YYNGEE. This CDR3 has 14 residues. V was pared by 8 bases and J by 0 bases, with 12 bases between. The CDR3 protein is CARRRKNSNQPQHF. CDR3 in DNA: TGTGCCAGGAGGCGTAAAAATAGCAATCAGCCCCAGCATTTT. The variable domain in full, completed from reference TRBV9 and TRBJ1-5, reads DSGVTQTPKHLITATGQRVTLRCSPRSGDLSVYWYQQSLDQGLQFLIQYYNGEERAKGNILERFSAQQFPDLHSELNLSSLELGDSALYFCARRRKNSNQPQHFGDGTRLSIL.

V is TRBV5-4 and J is TRBJ2-1; unclear D gene. Trimming stripped 2 bases from V and 0 bases from J, with 18 bases between. Germline lookup yields CDR1 SGHNT and CDR2 YYREEE (reference sequence). This CDR3 is 18 amino acids long. The CDR3 is CASSFKEVTPSSYNEQFF. For the CDR3, the DNA is TGTGCCAGCAGCTTCAAAGAAGTGACACCGAGCTCCTACAATGAGCAGTTCTTC. Supplemented by reference TRBV5-4 and TRBJ2-1, the full variable domain reads ETGVTQSPTHLIKTRGQQVTLRCSSQSGHNTVSWYQQALGQGPQFIFQYYREEENGRGNFPPRFSGLQFPNYSSELNVNALELDDSALYLCASSFKEVTPSSYNEQFFGPGTRLTVL.

The V and J genes are TRBV19 and TRBJ2-3, with D perhaps TRBD2 (5 bases). The CDR3 sequence is 14 residues long. V was shortened by 3 bases and J by 2 bases, with 9 bases between the two germline ends. CDR1 is LNHDA, CDR2 SQIVND, per germline (reference sequence). This CDR3 is CASSILRDTDTQYF. The CDR3 DNA reads as TGTGCCAGTAGTATCTTGAGGGACACAGATACGCAGTATTTT.

The rearrangement joins TRBV28 to TRBJ1-2; D remains ambiguous. The germline V gene encodes CDR1 MDHEN and CDR2 SYDVKM. Trimming left V 5 bases short and J 8 bases short, with 6 bases between. This CDR3 contains 10 residues. Here the CDR3 DNA reads TGTGCCAGCAGTGGAGAAGGCTACACCTTC. It codes for CASSGEGYTF.

The V gene is TRBV6-6, the J gene TRBJ1-5; TRBD1 is a possible D gene (6 bases). Between the trimmed V and J ends, which lost 6 bases and 0 bases, there was a span of 12 bases. The CDR3 contains 15 residues. From germline, CDR1 is MNHNY and CDR2 SVGAGI (reference sequence). CDR3 amino acids: CASRKGQNSNQPQHF. The CDR3 coding sequence is TGTGCCAGCAGAAAAGGACAGAATAGCAATCAGCCCCAGCATTTT.

This chain's CDR3 is CASSVGVGRGSTDTQYF. CDR3 DNA sequence: TGTGCCAGCAGCGTTGGGGTCGGGCGGGGGAGCACAGATACGCAGTATTTT. The chain recombines TRBV5-5 with TRBJ2-3, with TRBD2 matching over 7 bases. Germline assignment: CDR1 SGHKS and CDR2 YYEKEE (reference sequence). The CDR3 is made up of 17 amino acids. V was pared by 4 bases and J by 0 bases, with 11 bases of the junction left unmatched. The whole variable domain, filled in from reference TRBV5-5 and TRBJ2-3, reads DAGVTQSPTHLIKTRGQQVTLRCSPISGHKSVSWYQQVLGQGPQFIFQYYEKEERGRGNFPDRFSARQFPNYSSELNVNALLLGDSALYLCASSVGVGRGSTDTQYFGPGTRLTVL.